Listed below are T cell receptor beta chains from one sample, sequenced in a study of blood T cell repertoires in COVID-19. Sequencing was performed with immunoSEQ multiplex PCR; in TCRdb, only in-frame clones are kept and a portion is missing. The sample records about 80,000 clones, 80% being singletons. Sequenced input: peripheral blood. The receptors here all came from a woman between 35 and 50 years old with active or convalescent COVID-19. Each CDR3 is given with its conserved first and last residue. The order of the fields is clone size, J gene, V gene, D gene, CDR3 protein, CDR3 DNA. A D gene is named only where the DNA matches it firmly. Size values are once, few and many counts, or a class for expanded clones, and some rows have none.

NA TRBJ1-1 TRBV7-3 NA CASSSNRDTEAFF TGTGCCAGCAGCTCAAACAGGGACACTGAAGCTTTCTTT
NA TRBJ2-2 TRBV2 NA CASSRERPNTGELFF TGTGCCAGCAGTAGAGAGCGTCCGAACACCGGGGAGCTGTTTTTT
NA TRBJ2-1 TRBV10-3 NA CAISGGGTRSYNEQFF TGTGCCATCAGTGGAGGAGGGACCCGCTCCTACAATGAGCAGTTCTTC
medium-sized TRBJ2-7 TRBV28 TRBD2 CATSMGPSGIPSYEQYF TGTGCCACCAGTATGGGACCTAGCGGAATCCCATCCTACGAGCAGTACTTC
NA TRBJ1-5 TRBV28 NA CASSPRDTVQYSNQPQHF TGTGCCAGCAGCCCCCGGGACACGGTACAATATAGCAATCAGCCCCAGCATTTT
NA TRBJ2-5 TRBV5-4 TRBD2 CASSFGRASGEETQYF TGTGCCAGCAGCTTCGGCAGGGCTAGCGGGGAAGAGACCCAGTACTTC
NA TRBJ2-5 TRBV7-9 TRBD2 CASSPGLAGEETQYF TGTGCCAGCAGCCCAGGACTAGCGGGCGAAGAGACCCAGTACTTC
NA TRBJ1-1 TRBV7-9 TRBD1 CASSHRTGANTEAFF TGTGCCAGCAGCCATCGGACAGGCGCGAACACTGAAGCTTTCTTT
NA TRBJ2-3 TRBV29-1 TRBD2 CSVEGPGGTQYF TGCAGCGTTGAGGGACCGGGGGGTACGCAGTATTTT
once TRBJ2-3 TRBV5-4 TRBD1 CASSSALGQGITDTQYF TGTGCCAGCAGCTCTGCTTTAGGACAGGGAATCACAGATACGCAGTATTTT
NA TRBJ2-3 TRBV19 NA CASSMVAITDTQYF TGTGCCAGTAGTATGGTGGCAATCACAGATACGCAGTATTTT
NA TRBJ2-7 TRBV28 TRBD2 CASTPGGVPYEQYF TGTGCCAGCACCCCCGGGGGGGTCCCCTACGAGCAGTACTTC
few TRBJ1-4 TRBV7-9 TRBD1 CASSIKQGKGEKLFF TGTGCCAGCAGCATAAAACAGGGGAAGGGCGAAAAACTGTTTTTT
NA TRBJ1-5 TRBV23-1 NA CASMSSGPYSNQPQHF TGCGCCAGCATGTCCAGTGGGCCCTATAGCAATCAGCCCCAGCATTTT
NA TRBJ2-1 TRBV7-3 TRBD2 CASSLRASGRWDEQFF TGTGCCAGCAGCTTAAGGGCTAGCGGGAGGTGGGATGAGCAGTTCTTC
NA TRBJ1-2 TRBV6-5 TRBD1 CASSWTGGSYGYTF TGTGCCAGCAGTTGGACAGGGGGGAGCTATGGCTACACCTTC
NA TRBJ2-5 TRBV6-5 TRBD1 CASSLNRGAQETQYF TGTGCCAGCAGTCTTAACAGGGGGGCCCAAGAGACCCAGTACTTC
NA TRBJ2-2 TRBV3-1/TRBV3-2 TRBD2 CASSQAAGVWTGELFF TGTGCCAGCAGCCAAGCAGCGGGGGTTTGGACCGGGGAGCTGTTTTTT
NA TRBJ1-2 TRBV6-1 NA CASSEGPGATYGYTF TGTGCCAGCAGTGAAGGGCCAGGGGCTACCTATGGCTACACCTTC
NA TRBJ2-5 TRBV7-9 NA CASSLIAGQETQYF TGTGCCAGCAGCTTAATTGCAGGGCAAGAGACCCAGTACTTC
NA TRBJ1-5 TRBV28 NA CASSFGLYSNQPQHF TGTGCCAGCAGTTTTGGGCTTTATAGCAATCAGCCCCAGCATTTT
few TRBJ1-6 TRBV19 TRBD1 CASSMGTEINSPLHF TGTGCCAGTAGTATGGGGACAGAGATTAATTCACCCCTCCACTTT
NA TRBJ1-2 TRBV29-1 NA CSVESRGTYGYTF TGCAGCGTTGAATCCCGGGGGACCTATGGCTACACCTTC
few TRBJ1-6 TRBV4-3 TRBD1 CASSQETGEVSPLHF TGCGCCAGCAGCCAAGAAACAGGGGAGGTTTCACCCCTCCACTTT